Below, one TCR beta chain is given with its context. Its antigen is as yet unknown. This table comes from immunoSEQ multiplex PCR, and its TCRdb copy is limited to in-frame clones, with some not included. The sample consists of 86,000 or so clones, 78% of them appearing once. The data originate from a study of radiotherapy plus CTLA-4 blockade in lung cancer. The overall study: The study recorded objective responses in roughly 20% of patients and disease control in 31%.

V was clipped by 3 bases and J by 3 bases, with 13 bases between them. Germline CDR1 reads SGHNT; CDR2 reads YYREEE (reference sequence). The CDR3 runs 14 residues. Findings and limits, study-wide: An expansion of tumor-derived TCR clones occurred in blood after radiotherapy plus ipilimumab. Early clone dynamics of blood T cells, plus interferon-beta, reportedly predicted response best.

This TCR came from a human donor with non-small cell lung cancer who had a partial response to radiotherapy plus ipilimumab. Some clones in this sample may be carry-over from other donors' samples. This chain links TRBV5-4 with TRBJ2-7, with a weak D call TRBD2 (6 bases). The source material was peripheral blood, sampled from a patient treated with radiotherapy plus ipilimumab. CDR3: CASSSQRASYEQYF. The DNA for the CDR3 is TGTGCCAGCAGCTCGCAGCGGGCCAGCTACGAGCAGTACTTC.